The rows below give T cell receptor beta chains drawn from one sample of a study of cytomegalovirus exposure and HLA in healthy donors. Clones were sequenced by immunoSEQ multiplex PCR, and TCRdb holds only the in-frame ones, with some missing. Of 100,000 to 150,000 clones in the sample, approximately 80% were seen once. The sample was PBMCs. These receptors were collected from a man aged 35 to 55 in good health and CMV-seronegative. Each CDR3 is given with its conserved first and last residue. The order of the fields is CDR3 DNA, CDR3 protein, V gene, J gene, D gene, clone size. The D gene is left open where the match is weak. Part of the rows lack a size; the others show once, few, many or a class for expanded clones.

DNA: TGTGCCAGCAGCTTAGTGCTAGCGGGAGGGCCGGACACCGGGGAGCTGTTTTTT
CDR3: CASSLVLAGGPDTGELFF
V: TRBV7-6
J: TRBJ2-2
D: TRBD2
size: NA

DNA: TGTGCCAGCAGTGCATGGGCGGGAGGGCCCACAGATACGCAGTATTTT
CDR3: CASSAWAGGPTDTQYF
V: TRBV6-1
J: TRBJ2-3
D: TRBD2
size: NA

DNA: TGTGCCAGCAGCCCAGAACCCAGGGGCAGGCCCCTCTTC
CDR3: CASSPEPRGRPLF
V: TRBV6-5
J: TRBJ2-7
D: NA
size: NA

DNA: TGTGCCAGTAGTACGGGGGTTGGCACTGAAGCTTTCTTT
CDR3: CASSTGVGTEAFF
V: TRBV19
J: TRBJ1-1
D: NA
size: medium-sized

DNA: TGTGCCAGCAGCTTAGTGAGGCAGGGGGTTAATGGCTACACCTTC
CDR3: CASSLVRQGVNGYTF
V: TRBV7-9
J: TRBJ1-2
D: TRBD1
size: once

DNA: TGTGCCAGCAGGCTAGCGGGAGGTTCCTACAATGAGCAGTTCTTC
CDR3: CASRLAGGSYNEQFF
V: TRBV6-1
J: TRBJ2-1
D: TRBD2
size: NA

DNA: TGTGCCAGTAGGGGCAACTCCTACGAGCAGTACTTC
CDR3: CASRGNSYEQYF
V: TRBV19
J: TRBJ2-7
D: NA
size: NA

DNA: TGTGCCATCAGTGAGATGGCAGGGTCGGATACGCAGTATTTT
CDR3: CAISEMAGSDTQYF
V: TRBV10-3
J: TRBJ2-3
D: NA
size: NA

DNA: TGTGCCAGCTCCCTTAACGACAGGGCCTACAATGAGCAGTTCTTC
CDR3: CASSLNDRAYNEQFF
V: TRBV18
J: TRBJ2-1
D: TRBD1
size: NA

DNA: TGTGCCATCAGGATGGGACACCTGAACACTGAAGCTTTCTTT
CDR3: CAIRMGHLNTEAFF
V: TRBV10-3
J: TRBJ1-1
D: NA
size: NA

DNA: TGCGCCAGCAGCCATGGACAGGTCGATGAAAAACTGTTTTTT
CDR3: CASSHGQVDEKLFF
V: TRBV4-1
J: TRBJ1-4
D: TRBD1
size: NA

DNA: TGCGCCAGCAAATCCCCGGGAACTAGCACAGATACGCAGTATTTT
CDR3: CASKSPGTSTDTQYF
V: TRBV5-1
J: TRBJ2-3
D: NA
size: NA

DNA: TGCAGCGTTGAGCCCGACTCCAAGGGGGCTTTCTTT
CDR3: CSVEPDSKGAFF
V: TRBV29-1
J: TRBJ1-1
D: NA
size: NA

DNA: TGTGCCAGCAGCTCCGGCGGGGAGACCCAGTACTTC
CDR3: CASSSGGETQYF
V: TRBV5-4
J: TRBJ2-5
D: NA
size: NA

DNA: TGCAGCGTTGGGGTAGCGGGAGTCCTAGGGGAGCAGTTCTTC
CDR3: CSVGVAGVLGEQFF
V: TRBV29-1
J: TRBJ2-1
D: TRBD2
size: NA

DNA: TGCGCCAGCAGCCTGACAGGGGAAGAGACCCAGTACTTC
CDR3: CASSLTGEETQYF
V: TRBV5-1
J: TRBJ2-5
D: TRBD1
size: NA

DNA: TGTGCCAGCAGGAGACAGGGGGGATACGAGCAGTACTTC
CDR3: CASRRQGGYEQYF
V: TRBV6-1
J: TRBJ2-7
D: TRBD1
size: NA